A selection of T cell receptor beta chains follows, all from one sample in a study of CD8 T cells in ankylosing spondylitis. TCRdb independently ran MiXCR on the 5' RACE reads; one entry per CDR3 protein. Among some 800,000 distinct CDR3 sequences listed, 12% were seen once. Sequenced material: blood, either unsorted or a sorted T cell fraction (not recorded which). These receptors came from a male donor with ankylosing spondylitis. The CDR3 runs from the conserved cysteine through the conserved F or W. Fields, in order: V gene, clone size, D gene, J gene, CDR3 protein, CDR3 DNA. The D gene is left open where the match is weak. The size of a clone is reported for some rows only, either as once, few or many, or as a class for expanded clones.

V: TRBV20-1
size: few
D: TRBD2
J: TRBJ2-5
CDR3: CSAAGEYQETQYF
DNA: TGCAGTGCTGCGGGGGAGTACCAAGAGACCCAGTACTTC

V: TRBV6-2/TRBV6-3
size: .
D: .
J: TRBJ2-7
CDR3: CASSYSGKSYEQYF
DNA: TGTGCCAGCAGTTACTCGGGGAAATCCTACGAGCAGTACTTC

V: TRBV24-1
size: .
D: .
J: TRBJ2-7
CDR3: CATSVDQKRGEQYF
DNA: TGTGCCACCAGTGTTGATCAAAAGAGGGGGGAGCAGTACTTC

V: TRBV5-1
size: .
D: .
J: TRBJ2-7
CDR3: CASSLGQALYEQYF
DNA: TGCGCCAGCAGCTTGGGGCAGGCCCTCTACGAGCAGTACTTC

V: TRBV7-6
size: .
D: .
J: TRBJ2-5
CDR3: CASSQGFVRRGRRETQYF
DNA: TGTGCCAGCAGCCAAGGGTTCGTCCGTCGGGGGAGGCGGGAGACCCAGTACTTC

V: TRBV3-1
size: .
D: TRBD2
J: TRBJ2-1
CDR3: CASSQDLLAGGSNEQFF
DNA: TGTGCCAGCAGCCAAGACCTACTAGCGGGGGGGAGCAATGAGCAGTTCTTC

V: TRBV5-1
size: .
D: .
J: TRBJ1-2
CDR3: CASSLRSGYGYTF
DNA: TGCGCCAGCAGCTTGAGGAGCGGCTATGGCTACACCTTC

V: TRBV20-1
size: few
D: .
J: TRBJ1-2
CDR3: CSASEGVNGYTF
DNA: TGCAGTGCTAGTGAGGGGGTGAATGGCTACACCTTC

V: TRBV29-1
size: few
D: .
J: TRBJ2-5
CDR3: CSASDPGRAETQYF
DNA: TGCAGCGCCAGCGACCCGGGAAGGGCGGAGACCCAGTACTTC

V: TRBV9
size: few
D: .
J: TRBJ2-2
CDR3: CASSVVAGTGELFF
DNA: TGTGCCAGCAGCGTAGTGGCGGGCACCGGGGAGCTGTTTTTT

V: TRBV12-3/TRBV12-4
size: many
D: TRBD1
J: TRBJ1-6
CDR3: CASRLTGVSPLHF
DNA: TGTGCCAGCAGGCTGACAGGGGTTTCACCCCTCCACTTT

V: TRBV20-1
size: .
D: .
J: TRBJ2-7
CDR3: CSARAPGSSYEQYF
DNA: TGCAGTGCTAGGGCCCCAGGGAGCTCCTACGAGCAGTACTTC

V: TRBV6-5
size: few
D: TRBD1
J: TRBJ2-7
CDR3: CASSSPDRVSYEQYF
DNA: TGTGCCAGCAGTTCCCCGGACAGGGTTTCCTACGAGCAGTACTTC

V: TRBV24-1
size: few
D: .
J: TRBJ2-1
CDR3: CATSDYRQGRPNEQFF
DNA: TGTGCCACCAGTGATTATAGACAAGGGAGGCCCAATGAGCAGTTCTTC

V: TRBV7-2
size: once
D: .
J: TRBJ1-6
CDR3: CAISLMAVWSFLHF
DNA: TGTGCCATCAGCTTGATGGCGGTTTGGTCCTTCCTCCACTTT

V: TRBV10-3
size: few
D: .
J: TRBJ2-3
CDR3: CAIRAAPDTQYF
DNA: TGTGCCATCCGGGCGGCCCCAGATACGCAGTATTTT

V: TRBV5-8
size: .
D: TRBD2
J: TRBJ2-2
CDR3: CASRAGGAVGELFF
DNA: TGTGCCAGCAGAGCGGGAGGTGCTGTCGGGGAGCTGTTTTTT

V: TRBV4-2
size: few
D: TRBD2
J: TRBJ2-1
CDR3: CASQRESYNEQFF
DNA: TGTGCCAGCCAGCGGGAGTCCTACAATGAGCAGTTCTTC

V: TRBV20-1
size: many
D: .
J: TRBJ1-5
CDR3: CSASGGIWQPQHF
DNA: TGCAGTGCTAGTGGGGGAATTTGGCAGCCCCAGCATTTT

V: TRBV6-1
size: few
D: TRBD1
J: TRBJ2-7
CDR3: CASSRLGTGYNEQYF
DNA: TGTGCCAGCAGCCGACTCGGGACAGGGTACAACGAGCAGTACTTC

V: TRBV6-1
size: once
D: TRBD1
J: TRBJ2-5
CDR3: CASRIRDRGWETQYF
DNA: TGTGCCAGCAGAATCCGGGACAGGGGATGGGAGACCCAGTACTTC

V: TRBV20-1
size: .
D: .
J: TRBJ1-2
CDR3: CSARVFGYGYTF
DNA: TGCAGTGCTAGAGTTTTCGGTTATGGCTACACCTTC

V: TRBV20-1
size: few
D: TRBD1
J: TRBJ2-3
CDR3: CSAIRDSRTDTQYF
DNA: TGCAGTGCTATCCGGGACAGCCGCACAGATACGCAGTATTTT

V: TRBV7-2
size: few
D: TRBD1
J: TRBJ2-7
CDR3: CASSSLGTGRYEQYF
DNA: TGTGCCAGCAGCTCCCTCGGGACAGGGAGGTACGAGCAGTACTTC

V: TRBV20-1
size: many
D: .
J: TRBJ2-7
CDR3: CSTGSSLAYEQYF
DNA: TGCAGTACAGGGTCTTCCTTAGCCTACGAGCAGTACTTC

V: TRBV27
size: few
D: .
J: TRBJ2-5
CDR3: CASSYTGETQYF
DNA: TGTGCCAGCAGTTATACTGGGGAGACCCAGTACTTC

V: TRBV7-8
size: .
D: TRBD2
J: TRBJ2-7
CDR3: CASSLQRGGSYYF
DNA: TGTGCCAGCAGCTTACAGCGGGGGGGTTCCTACTACTTC

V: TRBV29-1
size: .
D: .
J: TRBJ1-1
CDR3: CSVERLTGGTEAFF
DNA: TGCAGCGTTGAAAGGTTAACAGGAGGAACTGAAGCTTTCTTT

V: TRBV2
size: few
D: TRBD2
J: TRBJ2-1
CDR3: CASGDLLAPRNEQFF
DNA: TGTGCCAGCGGAGACTTACTAGCGCCTCGCAATGAGCAGTTCTTC

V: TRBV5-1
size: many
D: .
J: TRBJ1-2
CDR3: CASSLISGRYGYTF
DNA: TGCGCCAGCAGCTTGATCTCAGGCCGCTATGGCTACACCTTC

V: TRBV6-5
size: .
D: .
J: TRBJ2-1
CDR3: CASSYSEGTRQFF
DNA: TGTGCCAGCAGTTATTCGGAGGGGACAAGACAGTTCTTC